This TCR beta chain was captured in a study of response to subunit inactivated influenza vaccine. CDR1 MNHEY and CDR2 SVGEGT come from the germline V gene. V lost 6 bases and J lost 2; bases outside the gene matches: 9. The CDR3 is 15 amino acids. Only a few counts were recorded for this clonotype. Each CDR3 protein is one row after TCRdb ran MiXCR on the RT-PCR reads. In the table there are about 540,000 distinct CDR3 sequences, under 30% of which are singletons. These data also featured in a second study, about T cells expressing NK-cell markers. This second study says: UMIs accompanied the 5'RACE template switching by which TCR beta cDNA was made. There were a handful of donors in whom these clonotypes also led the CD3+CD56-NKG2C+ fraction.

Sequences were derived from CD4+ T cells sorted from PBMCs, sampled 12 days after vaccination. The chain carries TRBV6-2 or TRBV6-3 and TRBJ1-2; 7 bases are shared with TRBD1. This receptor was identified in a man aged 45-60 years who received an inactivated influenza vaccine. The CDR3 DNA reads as TGTGCCAGCAGCCGGAGGACAGGCGGCAACTATGGCTACACCTTC. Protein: CASSRRTGGNYGYTF.